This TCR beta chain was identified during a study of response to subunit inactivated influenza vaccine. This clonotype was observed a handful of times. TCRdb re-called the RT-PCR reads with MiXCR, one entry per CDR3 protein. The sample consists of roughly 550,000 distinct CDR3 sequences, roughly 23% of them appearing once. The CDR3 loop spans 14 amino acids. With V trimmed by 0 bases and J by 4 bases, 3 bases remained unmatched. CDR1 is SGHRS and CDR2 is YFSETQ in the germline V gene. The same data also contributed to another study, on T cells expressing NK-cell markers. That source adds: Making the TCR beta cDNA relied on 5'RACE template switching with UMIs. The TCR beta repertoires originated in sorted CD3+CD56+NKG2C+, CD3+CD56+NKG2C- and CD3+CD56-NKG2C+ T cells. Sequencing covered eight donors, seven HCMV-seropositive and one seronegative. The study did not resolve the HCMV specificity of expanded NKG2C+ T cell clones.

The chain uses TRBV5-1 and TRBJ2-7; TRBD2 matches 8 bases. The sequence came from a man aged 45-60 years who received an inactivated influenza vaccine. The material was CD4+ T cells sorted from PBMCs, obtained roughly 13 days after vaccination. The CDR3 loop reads CASSLGGRRYEQYF. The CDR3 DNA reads TGCGCCAGCAGCTTGGGCGGGAGGAGGTACGAGCAGTACTTC.